This T cell receptor beta chain was documented in a study of blood T cell repertoires in COVID-19. Study as a whole: PBMCs, B-cell-depleted T cells, or T cells provided the cDNA or gDNA that made up the material.

Libraries were prepared by immunoSEQ multiplex PCR; TCRdb keeps only in-frame clonotypes and omits some of them. The sample includes over 100,000 clones, around 84% seen only once; the top ten take 1.1% to 1.5%. The germline CDR1 and CDR2 sequences are LNHDA and SQIVND (reference sequence). CDR3 length: 15 residues. V shed 0 bases and J shed 5 bases, with 13 bases lying between them. The V call is TRBV19, the J call TRBJ1-2; tentatively, D is TRBD1 (5 bases). The TCR was taken from a man aged 35 to 55 with acute or convalescent COVID-19. Sequencing was carried out using peripheral blood. CDR3: CASSIEGRQQYGYTF. DNA of the CDR3: TGTGCCAGTAGTATAGAGGGAAGACAGCAGTATGGCTACACCTTC.